Below, 27 T cell receptor beta chains from the same sample are listed, as sequenced in a study of regulatory T cells in long-lasting Graves disease. For TCR beta, libraries came from iRepertoire HTBI primers and Arm-PCR of CDR3 regions. A single record per CDR3 protein comes from TCRdb applying MiXCR to the multiplex PCR reads. The table has hundreds of thousands of distinct CDR3 sequences, under 20% seen once. Time point: newly diagnosed GD, antithyroid drugs for less than 3 months. The TCR library was made from RNA extracted from PBMCs. These data were also filed under a second study, of T cells in Graves' hyperthyroidism and ophthalmopathy.

The starting material was peripheral blood mononuclear cells (PBMCs), obtained at new diagnosis, from a patient treated with antithyroid drugs. These receptors all stem from a woman in her twenties or thirties with Graves disease.

At least ten counts were recorded for this clonotype. The rearrangement links TRBV12-3 or TRBV12-4 to TRBJ1-2; D perhaps matches TRBD1 (6 bases). The CDR3 sequence is 14 residues long. Between the trimmed V and J ends, which lost 6 bases and 2 bases, there was a span of 13 bases. The CDR3 DNA is TGTGCCAGCAGCTCAGGGGCGGGAAACTATGGCTACACCTTC. It encodes CASSSGAGNYGYTF.

This clonotype was recorded many times. The chain carries TRBV28 and TRBJ2-1; 7 bases fit TRBD2. Per germline, CDR1 MDHEN and CDR2 SYDVKM. V lost 4 bases and J lost 7; bases outside the gene matches: 10. The CDR3 length is 15 residues. CDR3 in amino acids: CASSSIVLAENEQFF. For the CDR3, the DNA is TGTGCCAGCAGTTCCATCGTTCTAGCGGAAAATGAGCAGTTCTTC. Complete variable domain (other parts from reference TRBV28 and TRBJ2-1): DVKVTQSSRYLVKRTGEKVFLECVQDMDHENMFWYRQDPGLGLRLIYFSYDVKMKEKGDIPEGYSVSREKKERFSLILESASTNQTSMYLCASSSIVLAENEQFFGPGTRLTVL.

This clonotype was detected ten times or more. The chain combines TRBV2 with TRBJ2-1, with TRBD2 matching 8 bases. The CDR3 spans 15 residues. With 6 bases clipped from V and 4 bases from J, the junction kept 8 bases outside the gene matches. The V gene's germline CDR1 is SNHLY and CDR2 FYNNEI. CDR3 amino acids: CASRQDSGVYNEQFF. The DNA for the CDR3 is TGTGCCAGCAGGCAAGATAGCGGGGTTTACAATGAGCAGTTCTTC.

In its sample, this clonotype was seen many times. The V call is TRBV2, the J call TRBJ1-2; the D gene is possibly TRBD1 (6 bases). CDR1 and CDR2 from the germline V gene are SNHLY and FYNNEI. V was shortened by 6 bases and J by 7 bases, with 12 bases between the two germline ends. This CDR3 contains 12 residues. The CDR3 is CASSIQGFGYTF. CDR3 bases: TGTGCCAGCAGCATACAGGGTTTTGGCTACACCTTC.

This rearrangement joins TRBV5-1 to TRBJ1-2, with D unclear. Per germline, CDR1 SGHRS and CDR2 YFSETQ. CDR3 length: 15 amino acids. V was trimmed by 0 bases and J by 0 bases, leaving 9 bases between them. CDR3 bases: TGCGCCAGCAGCTTGGGCGCAGAGGCTAACTATGGCTACACCTTC. Protein sequence: CASSLGAEANYGYTF.

The chain employs TRBV25-1 and TRBJ2-5, with 14 bases identical to TRBD2. Germline trimming cut 4 bases from V and 5 bases from J; bases unmatched to any gene: 0. Looked up from germline, CDR1 is MGHDK and CDR2 is SYGVNS. The CDR3 contains 14 residues. This chain's CDR3 is CASSGTSGRETQYF. The CDR3 DNA follows: TGTGCCAGCAGTGGGACTAGCGGGAGGGAGACCCAGTACTTC.

There are many counts of this clonotype. V and J are TRBV7-2 and TRBJ1-5, with 7 bases identical to TRBD1. The trim removed 2 bases at V and 5 bases at J, leaving 6 bases unmatched. This CDR3 contains 15 residues. CDR1 and CDR2 (germline): SGHTA, FQGNSA. CDR3 sequence (DNA): TGTGCCAGCAGCTTACAGGACAGGATGGATCAGCCCCAGCATTTT. It translates to CASSLQDRMDQPQHF.

This clonotype has at least ten counts. This chain links TRBV7-2 with TRBJ1-2; a weak D match, TRBD1 (5 bases). V lost 5 bases and J lost 0, with 19 bases in between. This CDR3 comprises 17 residues. Germline CDR1 is SGHTA and CDR2 is FQGNSA. The DNA for the CDR3 is TGTGCCAGCAGCCCGGGCAGACAGCTGGGGGCTAACTATGGCTACACCTTC. Translating gives CASSPGRQLGANYGYTF.

This clonotype was seen ten or more times. The chain combines TRBV6-1 with TRBJ2-1; TRBD2 aligns across 8 bases. The ends lost 7 bases at V and 2 bases at J; junction bases unmatched: 7. Germline V gives CDR1 MNHNS, CDR2 SASEGT. The CDR3 is made up of 15 amino acids. CDR3 coding DNA: TGTGCCAGCAAGGGGGGGACTAGAGCCTACAATGAGCAGTTCTTC. It codes for CASKGGTRAYNEQFF.

This clonotype was observed at least ten times. This chain joins TRBV2 and TRBJ2-5; perhaps TRBD1 as D (5 bases). This CDR3 is 13 amino acids long. The V gene lost 7 bases and the J gene lost 5 bases, with 14 bases spanning the gap. Germline loops: CDR1 SNHLY, CDR2 FYNNEI. Here the CDR3 reads CASKVGLRETQYF. Here the CDR3 DNA reads TGTGCCAGCAAGGTGGGGCTACGGGAGACCCAGTACTTC.

The sample holds a few counts of this clonotype. The gene calls are TRBV30 and TRBJ2-2, with TRBD1 identical over 10 bases. With 3 bases clipped from V and 5 bases from J, the junction kept 9 bases outside the gene matches. Germline V gives CDR1 GTSNPN, CDR2 SVGIG (reference sequence). The CDR3 consists of 16 residues. The CDR3 protein is CAWRRPGQGTTGELFF. The CDR3 DNA is TGTGCCTGGAGAAGACCGGGACAGGGGACAACCGGGGAGCTGTTTTTT.

The rearrangement uses TRBV18 and TRBJ2-1; tentative D call: TRBD2 (6 bases). The CDR3 has 17 residues. The germline V gene has CDR1 KGHSH and CDR2 LQKENI. V lost 3 bases and J lost 6, with 21 bases in between. CDR3 loop: CASSPKAGLDGGNEQFF. DNA of the CDR3: TGTGCCAGCTCACCCAAGGCCGGGTTAGACGGGGGCAATGAGCAGTTCTTC.

This clonotype occurred many times. The chain has TRBV7-8 and TRBJ1-2, with TRBD1 identical over 7 bases. V lost 5 bases to trimming and J lost 3 bases; unmatched junction nucleotides: 6. Germline CDR1 and CDR2: SGHVS and FQNEAQ. The CDR3 totals 14 residues. CDR3 region: CASSTQGRDYGYTF. Here the CDR3 DNA reads TGTGCCAGCAGCACACAGGGGCGGGACTATGGCTACACCTTC.

This clonotype was found many times. The CDR3 reads CATSRDHGEKLFF. The CDR3 DNA reads TGTGCCACCAGCAGAGATCATGGTGAAAAACTGTTTTTT. This chain joins TRBV15 and TRBJ1-4; D is unresolved. Germline V gene lookup returns CDR1 LNHNV and CDR2 YYDKDF (reference sequence). The V end lost 0 bases, the J end lost 7 bases, and 6 bases lay between the germline ends. The CDR3 length is 13 residues.

This clonotype was seen only a few times. The rearrangement uses TRBV11-2 and TRBJ2-2, with D tentatively TRBD2 (5 bases). This CDR3 has 17 amino acids. V was pared by 6 bases and J by 4 bases, with 21 bases between. Per germline, CDR1 SGHAT and CDR2 FQNNGV. The CDR3: CASRGRGEGEGTGELFF. Written as DNA, the CDR3 is TGTGCCAGCAGGGGTCGTGGTGAGGGAGAGGGCACCGGGGAGCTGTTTTTT.

This clonotype was seen more than once but under ten times. V is TRBV5-1 and J is TRBJ1-2; D not certain. Germline V gene sequence: CDR1 SGHRS, CDR2 YFSETQ. Deletions cut 4 bases from V and 2 bases from J, with 12 bases between. This CDR3 contains 14 residues. The CDR3 sequence: CASSLAGSNYGYTF. CDR3 coding DNA: TGCGCCAGCAGCCTTGCAGGTTCCAACTATGGCTACACCTTC. The full variable domain, with the rest looked up from reference TRBV5-1 and TRBJ1-2, is KAGVTQTPRYLIKTRGQQVTLSCSPISGHRSVSWYQQTPGQGLQFLFEYFSETQRNKGNFPGRFSGRQFSNSRSEMNVSTLELGDSALYLCASSLAGSNYGYTFGSGTRLTVV.

The CDR3 DNA follows: TGTGCCAGCAGGGACTACCGAAGCGGGTCGAACACTGAAGCTTTCTTT. It specifies CASRDYRSGSNTEAFF. This chain uses TRBV13 with TRBJ1-1; no definite D call. Trimming shortened V by 6 bases and J by 1 base, and 18 bases separated the two germline ends. This CDR3 comprises 16 residues. Germline CDR1 reads PRHDT; CDR2 reads FYEKMQ (reference sequence).

This clonotype was found a few times. CDR3 coding DNA: TGCGCCAGCCAAACCTCAGGAGCCCGACAGAACACTGAAGCTTTCTTT. Protein sequence: CASQTSGARQNTEAFF. The gene calls are TRBV5-1 and TRBJ1-1; D not certain. V lost 7 bases to trimming and J lost 1 base, with 20 bases between them. Germline-derived CDR1 and CDR2 are SGHRS and YFSETQ. The CDR3 extends over 16 amino acids.

In its sample, this clonotype was seen many times. The chain couples TRBV12-3 or TRBV12-4 to TRBJ1-2; D may be TRBD1 (6 bases). CDR3 length: 16 residues. Between the trimmed V and J ends, which lost 7 bases and 7 bases, there was a span of 25 bases. Here the CDR3 DNA reads TGTGCCAGCACCCACGGGTTGGGGGCGAAGGCTCCTGGCTACACCTTC. Translation: CASTHGLGAKAPGYTF.

This clonotype was detected ten times or more. This chain connects TRBV2 to TRBJ2-1; D unresolved. Germline CDR1 reads SNHLY; CDR2 reads FYNNEI. The CDR3 is 11 amino acids. Trimming took 7 bases from V and 8 from J, leaving 9 bases between them. The CDR3 DNA reads TGTGCCAGCAATCGCGCGGATGAGCAGTTCTTC. It yields the protein CASNRADEQFF.

This clonotype appeared many times. This rearrangement joins TRBV7-6 to TRBJ2-1, with 9 bases that match TRBD2. This CDR3 contains 18 residues. J gave up 6 bases and V 5 bases, and 17 bases lay outside the gene matches. Germline-derived CDR1 and CDR2 are SGHVS and FNYEAQ. The CDR3 loop reads CASSPPGILAGPGNEQFF. The DNA for the CDR3 is TGTGCCAGCAGCCCCCCCGGGATACTAGCGGGTCCGGGCAATGAGCAGTTCTTC.

Ten or more counts support this clonotype. The chain links TRBV30 to TRBJ1-1, with D uncertain. Trimming shortened V by 5 bases and J by 5 bases, and 9 bases separated the two germline ends. This CDR3 has 11 residues. CDR1 GTSNPN and CDR2 SVGIG come from the germline V gene (reference sequence). The CDR3 loop is CAWASVTEAFF. The DNA for the CDR3 is TGTGCCTGGGCTTCGGTTACTGAAGCTTTCTTT. Drawing the rest from reference TRBV30 and TRBJ1-1, the complete variable domain is SQTIHQWPATLVQPVGSPLSLECTVEGTSNPNLYWYRQAAGRGLQLLFYSVGIGQISSEVPQNLSASRPQDRQFILSSKKLLLSDSGFYLCAWASVTEAFFGQGTRLTVV.

This clonotype was counted a few times. The CDR3 DNA follows: TGTGCCAGCAGTTACCTGGCCTTTTCTAATTCACCCCTCCACTTT. It specifies CASSYLAFSNSPLHF. The genes are TRBV6-5 and TRBJ1-6; no definite D call. CDR3 length: 15 residues. The V gene's germline CDR1 is MNHEY and CDR2 SVGAGI. Trimming shortened V by 2 bases and J by 6 bases, and 11 bases separated the two germline ends.

This chain links TRBV7-9 with TRBJ2-3; TRBD2 matches at 13 bases. The V gene's germline CDR1 is SEHNR and CDR2 FQNEAQ (reference sequence). V gave up 5 bases and J gave up 0 bases; unmatched junction bases: 8. The CDR3 covers 18 residues. CDR3 residues: CASSDPGLAGFSTDTQYF. In DNA form, the CDR3 reads TGTGCCAGCAGCGACCCGGGACTAGCGGGGTTTAGCACAGATACGCAGTATTTT.

Ten or more counts support this clonotype. The genes are TRBV7-2 and TRBJ2-7; 13 nucleotides agree with TRBD2. Germline CDR1 and CDR2: SGHTA and FQGNSA. CDR3 length: 13 amino acids. Trimming removed 4 bases from V and 6 bases from J; junction bases left unmatched: 0. CDR3 DNA sequence: TGTGCCAGCAGCTGGACTAGCGGGAGCGAGCAGTACTTC. Encoded protein: CASSWTSGSEQYF.

This clonotype was seen ten or more times. The V call is TRBV7-8, the J call TRBJ2-5; no definite D call. The germline gives CDR1 SGHVS, CDR2 FQNEAQ. Trimming took off 2 bases at V and 2 bases at J, with 9 bases between the two ends. This CDR3 spans 14 amino acids. In nucleotides, the CDR3 is TGTGCCAGCAGCTTACGACGTCAGCAAGAGACCCAGTACTTC. This sequence encodes CASSLRRQQETQYF.

This clonotype was picked up many times. The chain couples TRBV7-2 to TRBJ1-1, with D maybe TRBD1 (6 bases). Per the germline V gene, CDR1 is SGHTA and CDR2 is FQGNSA. The length of the CDR3 is 14 residues. Trimming removed 5 bases at V and 1 base at J, with 11 bases between. The CDR3 region is CASSLKGGNTEAFF. The DNA of the CDR3 is TGTGCCAGCAGCCTAAAGGGGGGGAACACTGAAGCTTTCTTT.